This TCR beta chain was profiled in a study of T cell responses to AZD1222 COVID-19 vaccine. General study points: Donors skewed white British and female; clonal diversity was possibly underestimated. Epitopes outside B.1.351 and B.1.1.7 mutated regions reportedly drew nearly half of spike TCRs. Scientists sampled the repertoires only once the peak T cell response had passed.

About this clone: The antigen remains undetermined.

Produced via immunoSEQ multiplex PCR; TCRdb's table is partial and in-frame only. The sample comprises more than 85,000 clones, 70% to 90% of which are singletons, and roughly 15% rests with the top ten. Germline V gene lookup returns CDR1 SEHNR and CDR2 FQNEAQ (reference sequence). The CDR3 is 15 amino acids. Unmatched junction bases numbered 6, after V lost 5 bases and J lost 0 bases. The genes are TRBV7-9 and TRBJ1-1; 7 bases line up with TRBD1. The clonotype originates from an adult in good health. The material was peripheral blood, obtained on day 0 of AZD1222 vaccination. CDR3 bases: TGTGCCAGCAGCACGACAGGGTTTTTGAACACTGAAGCTTTCTTT. It translates to CASSTTGFLNTEAFF.